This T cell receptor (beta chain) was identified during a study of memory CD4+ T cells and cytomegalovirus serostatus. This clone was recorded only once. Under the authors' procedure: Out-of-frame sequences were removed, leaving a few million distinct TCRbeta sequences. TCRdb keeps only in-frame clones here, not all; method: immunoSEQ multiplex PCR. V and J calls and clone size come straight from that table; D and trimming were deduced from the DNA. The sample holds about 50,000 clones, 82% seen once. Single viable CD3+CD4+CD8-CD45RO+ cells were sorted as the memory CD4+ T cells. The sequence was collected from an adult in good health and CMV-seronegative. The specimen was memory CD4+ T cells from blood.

The chain's CDR3 is CASSLVPKETQYF. CDR3 DNA sequence: TGTGCCAGCAGCTTAGTGCCGAAAGAGACCCAGTACTTC. The chain uses TRBV7-2 and TRBJ2-5; D gene uncertain. This CDR3 region has 13 residues. The V end lost 1 base, the J end lost 3 bases, and 6 bases lay between the germline ends. Germline V lookup: CDR1 SGHTA, CDR2 FQGNSA.